This entry is about one TCR beta chain. V was shortened by 6 bases and J by 4 bases, with 12 bases between the two germline ends. CDR1 and CDR2 from the germline V gene are SGHAT and FQNNGV. The CDR3 loop spans 13 amino acids. The sample originates from a study of cytomegalovirus exposure and HLA in healthy donors. PCR involved 60 Vbeta and 13 Jbeta primers. Clones were sequenced by immunoSEQ multiplex PCR, and TCRdb holds only the in-frame ones, with some missing. This repertoire shows roughly 100,000 clones, 76% found once; its top ten account for roughly 4%. The chain has TRBV11-2 and TRBJ1-1; D might be TRBD1 (6 bases). The sequenced material came from PBMCs. This TCR came from a man in his forties in good health and CMV-seronegative. The CDR3 region has the DNA TGTGCCAGCAGGCTTGGGGGCGGCACTGAAGCTTTCTTT. Residues: CASRLGGGTEAFF.